The source of this TCR beta chain is a study of T-cell reconstitution after alpha-beta-depleted transplantation in children. Preparation of the TCRbeta library was carried out with unique molecular identifiers. TCRdb independently ran MiXCR on the PCR reads; one entry per CDR3 protein. This table holds roughly 300,000 distinct CDR3 sequences, 10% found once. V shed 4 bases, J shed 8 bases, and the junction held 8 bases outside the gene matches. Germline loops: CDR1 SGHRS, CDR2 YFSETQ. This CDR3 region has 16 residues. The specimen was PBMCs from the stem cell graft donor, collected from the stem cell graft. This chain uses TRBV5-1 with TRBJ2-1; TRBD2 matches 14 bases. The clonotype comes from a human donor who donated a stem cell graft to a child with acute lymphoblastic leukemia. Here the CDR3 reads CASSSGLAGGKDEQFF. In nucleotides, the CDR3 is TGCGCCAGCAGCAGCGGACTAGCGGGAGGAAAGGATGAGCAGTTCTTC.